These 27 T cell receptor beta chains came from one sample sequenced in a study of human thymus T cells (dated by TCRdb to the early 2020s). The receptor library was made with the immunoSEQ multiplex PCR assay. What TCRdb holds here is the immuneACCESS table cut down to in-frame rearrangements. Part of the clones is not present; checked against another copy, under half of the missing clones reflect an unresolved V gene, and the others are unexplained. This sample holds 40,000 to 55,000 clones; approximately 95% were observed only once. Roughly 0.12% of the sample is taken by the ten largest. The sequenced sample was blood. The receptors shown here come from a boy under two years old with a congenital heart defect but otherwise immunologically healthy.

The chain combines TRBV11-3 with TRBJ2-3, with 8 bases aligning to TRBD2. CDR3 length: 15 amino acids. Germline V lookup: CDR1 SGHNT, CDR2 YENEEA. Losses at the gene ends were 2 bases for V and 4 bases for J; bases not matched to a gene: 5. CDR3 in amino acids: CASSLTAGGPDTQYF. The CDR3 DNA follows: TGTGCCAGCAGCTTAACGGCGGGGGGTCCAGATACGCAGTATTTT. Together with reference TRBV11-3 and TRBJ2-3, the CDR3 gives the full variable domain: EAGVVQSPRYKIIEKKQPVAFWCNPISGHNTLYWYLQNLGQGPELLIRYENEEAVDDSQLPKDRFSAERLKGVDSTLKIQPAELGDSAVYLCASSLTAGGPDTQYFGPGTRLTVL.

The V gene is TRBV2, the J gene TRBJ2-7, with 8 bases lining up with TRBD2. Trimming at V came to 5 bases and at J to 0 bases, leaving 6 bases not matched to a gene. The CDR3 covers 15 residues. Germline V gives CDR1 SNHLY, CDR2 FYNNEI. The CDR3 reads CASSFSGAVSYEQYF. CDR3 nucleotide sequence: TGTGCCAGCAGTTTTAGCGGGGCGGTCTCCTACGAGCAGTACTTC.

The chain has TRBV28 and TRBJ2-2; D is possibly TRBD2 (6 bases). The V gene lost 7 bases and the J gene lost 7 bases, with 16 bases spanning the gap. This CDR3 contains 14 residues. Germline V CDR1 and CDR2: MDHEN, SYDVKM. The CDR3, as DNA: TGTGCCAGCATGGATAGGGTGGGAGGCGGGGAGCTGTTTTTT. Residues: CASMDRVGGGELFF.

This chain uses TRBV18 with TRBJ2-1, with TRBD2 matching over 11 bases. Per the germline V gene, CDR1 is KGHSH and CDR2 is LQKENI. There are 17 residues in the CDR3. With 1 base clipped from V and 7 bases from J, the junction kept 9 bases outside the gene matches. The DNA of the CDR3 is TGTGCCAGCTCACCACTCCCCTTAGCGGGGGGGCCAAATGAGCAGTTCTTC. As protein: CASSPLPLAGGPNEQFF.

This chain uses TRBV29-1 with TRBJ2-1; 8 bases match TRBD2. After removal of 7 bases from V and 0 bases from J, the junction contained 8 bases not matched to a gene. Per the germline V gene, CDR1 is SQVTM and CDR2 is ANQGSEA. The CDR3 consists of 15 residues. The CDR3 DNA reads as TGCAGCGGTCTTTCCGGGACTAGCTCCTACAATGAGCAGTTCTTC. Residues: CSGLSGTSSYNEQFF.

This clone appeared a single time. V usage is TRBV19 and J usage is TRBJ2-7, with 10 bases lining up with TRBD1. J was trimmed by 4 bases and V by 5 bases; bases with no gene match: 8. CDR1 LNHDA and CDR2 SQIVND come from the germline V gene (reference sequence). This CDR3 comprises 15 residues. The CDR3 DNA reads TGTGCCAGTAGTCGAGGACAGGGGGTCCCTTACGAGCAGTACTTC. This encodes CASSRGQGVPYEQYF.

V and J are TRBV6-1 and TRBJ2-1, with 9 bases identical to TRBD2. The V and J ends lost 6 bases and 10 bases, in that order; junction bases with no gene match: 13. In germline, CDR1 is MNHNS, CDR2 SASEGT. The CDR3 is 15 amino acids. CDR3 in amino acids: CASSAMPGLALEQFF. As DNA, the CDR3 is TGTGCCAGCAGCGCCATGCCGGGACTAGCATTGGAGCAGTTCTTC.

The chain employs TRBV7-8 and TRBJ2-7, with TRBD1 identical over 8 bases. The CDR3 has 16 residues. The germline V gene has CDR1 SGHVS and CDR2 FQNEAQ. V dropped 5 bases and J dropped 1; count of bases not matched to a gene: 10. The CDR3: CASSQVLGQGSYEQYF. The CDR3 DNA sequence: TGTGCCAGCAGCCAAGTCCTCGGACAGGGTTCCTACGAGCAGTACTTC.

This sequence joins TRBV4-3 and TRBJ1-1, with D perhaps TRBD1 (5 bases). Trimming took 0 bases from V and 5 from J, leaving 16 bases between them. The CDR3 extends over 16 amino acids. Germline V gives CDR1 LGHNA, CDR2 YSLEER. The CDR3: CASSQDLGQGATEAFF. The CDR3, as DNA: TGCGCCAGCAGCCAAGATCTTGGGCAGGGAGCAACTGAAGCTTTCTTT.

The chain recombines TRBV9 with TRBJ2-1, with 8 nucleotides matching TRBD1. Germline V CDR1 and CDR2: SGDLS, YYNGEE. V lost 0 bases to trimming and J lost 16 bases; unmatched junction nucleotides: 6. The CDR3 totals 12 residues. This CDR3 is CASSVEWDRKFF. CDR3 nucleotides: TGTGCCAGCAGCGTAGAGTGGGACAGGAAATTCTTC. Full variable domain (remainder filled in from reference TRBV9 and TRBJ2-1): DSGVTQTPKHLITATGQRVTLRCSPRSGDLSVYWYQQSLDQGLQFLIQYYNGEERAKGNILERFSAQQFPDLHSELNLSSLELGDSALYFCASSVEWDRKFFGPGTRLTVL.

The CDR3 protein is CASEYGHRQETQYF. In nucleotides, the CDR3 is TGCGCCAGTGAGTACGGACACAGGCAAGAGACCCAGTACTTC. The chain couples TRBV5-1 to TRBJ2-5, with a weak D call TRBD1 (5 bases). The germline V gene encodes CDR1 SGHRS and CDR2 YFSETQ. The CDR3 spans 14 residues. V was shortened by 8 bases and J by 2 bases, with 16 bases between the two germline ends.

The V call is TRBV20-1, the J call TRBJ2-7; no definite D call. V dropped 0 bases and J dropped 5 bases, with 5 bases sitting between them. Germline CDR1 DFQATT, CDR2 SNEGSKA (reference sequence). The CDR3 length is 11 residues. CDR3 region: CSARDWNEQYF. CDR3 in DNA: TGCAGTGCTAGAGATTGGAACGAGCAGTACTTC.

The genes are TRBV4-3 and TRBJ2-3, with TRBD1 matching 8 bases. The CDR3 extends over 15 amino acids. V was clipped by 6 bases and J by 0 bases; unmatched bases: 5. The germline CDR1 and CDR2 sequences are LGHNA and YSLEER. The CDR3 DNA is TGCGCCAGCAGAAGGGACAGGAGAAGCACAGATACGCAGTATTTT. Translated: CASRRDRRSTDTQYF.

V usage is TRBV6-1 and J usage is TRBJ1-2; tentatively, D is TRBD1 (6 bases). Trimming removed 6 bases at V and 4 bases at J, with 15 bases between. Germline V CDR1 and CDR2: MNHNS, SASEGT. CDR3 length equals 14 residues. The CDR3, as DNA: TGTGCCAGCAGCCGGACAGTGGAGGGCTATGGCTACACCTTC. This codes for CASSRTVEGYGYTF.

V is TRBV5-6 and J is TRBJ2-1; 9 bases match TRBD1. Germline V gives CDR1 SGHDT, CDR2 YYEEEE. There are 15 residues in the CDR3. V trimming: 0 bases; J trimming: 3 bases; junction bases outside the gene matches: 1. The CDR3 DNA follows: TGTGCCAGCAGCTTGGGGACAGGGGTCTACAATGAGCAGTTCTTC. Translation: CASSLGTGVYNEQFF.

The rearrangement uses TRBV7-2 and TRBJ1-1; D gene uncertain. This CDR3 is 15 amino acids long. With 4 bases removed from V and 5 bases from J, the gap between germline ends came to 17 bases. Germline lookup yields CDR1 SGHTA and CDR2 FQGNSA. The CDR3 DNA reads as TGTGCCAGCAGCTCCGCATCGACAAGGAGGACTGAAGCTTTCTTT. Translating it yields CASSSASTRRTEAFF.

This CDR3 reads CASSVGPDRVSYEQYF. CDR3 nucleotides: TGTGCCAGCAGCGTAGGACCCGACAGGGTTTCCTACGAGCAGTACTTC. V gene TRBV9 combines with J gene TRBJ2-7, with 7 bases that match TRBD1. The CDR3 is 16 residues long. Per germline, CDR1 SGDLS and CDR2 YYNGEE. Trimming removed 0 bases from V and 1 base from J; junction bases left unmatched: 7.

The gene calls are TRBV5-6 and TRBJ1-5, with TRBD1 as a possible D gene (6 bases). This CDR3 spans 14 amino acids. Germline V lookup: CDR1 SGHDT, CDR2 YYEEEE. V dropped 3 bases and J dropped 7 bases, with 14 bases sitting between them. The CDR3 region has the DNA TGTGCCAGCAGCTGGGGGGCAGGACAACAGCCCCAGCATTTT. Its translation: CASSWGAGQQPQHF.

The V and J genes are TRBV11-3 and TRBJ2-3; the match to TRBD2 covers 8 bases. CDR3 length: 16 amino acids. Germline CDR1 and CDR2: SGHNT and YENEEA. V was pared by 0 bases and J by 3 bases, with 5 bases of the junction left unmatched. The CDR3 sequence is CASSLEAGAGTDTQYF. CDR3 DNA: TGTGCCAGCAGCTTAGAAGCGGGGGCCGGAACAGATACGCAGTATTTT. Supplemented by reference TRBV11-3 and TRBJ2-3, the full variable domain reads EAGVVQSPRYKIIEKKQPVAFWCNPISGHNTLYWYLQNLGQGPELLIRYENEEAVDDSQLPKDRFSAERLKGVDSTLKIQPAELGDSAVYLCASSLEAGAGTDTQYFGPGTRLTVL.

The chain carries TRBV5-1 and TRBJ2-5; tentatively, D is TRBD2 (5 bases). Deletions cut 0 bases from V and 4 bases from J, with 13 bases between. Germline V CDR1 and CDR2: SGHRS, YFSETQ. The CDR3 has 15 amino acids. The CDR3 spells CASSLAVVGGETQYF. The CDR3 nucleotides are TGCGCCAGCAGCTTGGCCGTTGTTGGAGGAGAGACCCAGTACTTC.

The V call is TRBV4-2, the J call TRBJ2-3; D unclear. V was clipped by 5 bases and J by 2 bases, with 17 bases between them. CDR1 LGHNA and CDR2 YNFKEQ come from the germline V gene. The CDR3 totals 16 residues. CDR3 sequence: CASSTYYNTYTDTQYF. The CDR3 region has the DNA TGTGCCAGCAGCACCTACTACAACACTTACACAGATACGCAGTATTTT.

DNA for the CDR3: TGCAGCGTTCCGGACAGGGAAAGTGGCTACACCTTC. Protein product: CSVPDRESGYTF. The chain couples TRBV29-1 to TRBJ1-2; 8 bases align to TRBD1. V lost 5 bases to trimming and J lost 7 bases; unmatched junction nucleotides: 6. The CDR3 contains 12 residues. Per the germline V gene, CDR1 is SQVTM and CDR2 is ANQGSEA.

The chain combines TRBV4-1 with TRBJ1-5; the D gene is possibly TRBD1 (6 bases). Deletions cut 1 base from V and 2 bases from J, with 15 bases between. The germline CDR1 and CDR2 sequences are MGHRA and YSYEKL. This CDR3 has 17 amino acids. The CDR3 reads CASSQGSWGHGNQPQHF. The CDR3, as DNA: TGCGCCAGCAGCCAAGGTTCTTGGGGGCATGGCAATCAGCCCCAGCATTTT.

The chain uses TRBV9 and TRBJ2-5; TRBD2 matches at 10 bases. Germline V CDR1 and CDR2: SGDLS, YYNGEE. The trim removed 0 bases at V and 4 bases at J, leaving 0 bases unmatched. The CDR3 runs 14 residues. The chain's CDR3 is CASSVASGGETQYF. CDR3 sequence (DNA): TGTGCCAGCAGCGTAGCTAGCGGGGGAGAGACCCAGTACTTC.

This clone is a singleton in its sample. V and J are TRBV5-3 and TRBJ2-3, with D perhaps TRBD2 (5 bases). TRBV5-3 is assigned to the ORF class and has an uncertain function. Trimming left V 4 bases short and J 4 bases short, with 19 bases between. The CDR3 is 16 amino acids. The CDR3 loop is CARSPLRGRVADTQYF. The CDR3 bases are TGTGCCAGAAGCCCCCTACGGGGAAGAGTGGCAGATACGCAGTATTTT.

The chain is built from TRBV28 and TRBJ1-2; no definite D call. This CDR3 region has 13 residues. Germline V CDR1 and CDR2: MDHEN, SYDVKM. The germline V and J ends were trimmed by 3 bases and 3 bases, with 8 bases remaining between them. In DNA, the CDR3 is TGTGCCAGCAGTTTGACCGCCGACTATGGCTACACCTTC. Translated: CASSLTADYGYTF.

This sequence joins TRBV28 and TRBJ1-3; D gene uncertain. This CDR3 comprises 13 residues. Germline-derived CDR1 and CDR2 are MDHEN and SYDVKM. The germline V and J ends were trimmed by 7 bases and 5 bases, with 12 bases remaining between them. The CDR3 region is CASKSPPRNTIYF. CDR3 in DNA: TGTGCCAGCAAATCTCCCCCCCGAAACACCATATATTTT.